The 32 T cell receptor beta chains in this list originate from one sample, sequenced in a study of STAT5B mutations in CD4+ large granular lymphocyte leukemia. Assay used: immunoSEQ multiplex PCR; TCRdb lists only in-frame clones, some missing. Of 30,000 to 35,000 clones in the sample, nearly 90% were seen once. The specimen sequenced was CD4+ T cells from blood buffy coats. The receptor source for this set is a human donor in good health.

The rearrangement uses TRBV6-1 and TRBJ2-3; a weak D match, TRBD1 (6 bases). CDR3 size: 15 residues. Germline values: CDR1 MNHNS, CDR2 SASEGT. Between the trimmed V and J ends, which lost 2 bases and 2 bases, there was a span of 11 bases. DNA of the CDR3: TGTGCCAGCAGTGAATGGGGACAACCCACAGATACGCAGTATTTT. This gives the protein CASSEWGQPTDTQYF.

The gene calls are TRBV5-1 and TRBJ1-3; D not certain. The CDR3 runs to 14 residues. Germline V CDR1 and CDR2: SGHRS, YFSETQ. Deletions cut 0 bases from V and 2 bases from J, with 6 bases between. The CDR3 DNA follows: TGCGCCAGCAGCTTGGGTGGGGCTGGAAACACCATATATTTT. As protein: CASSLGGAGNTIYF.

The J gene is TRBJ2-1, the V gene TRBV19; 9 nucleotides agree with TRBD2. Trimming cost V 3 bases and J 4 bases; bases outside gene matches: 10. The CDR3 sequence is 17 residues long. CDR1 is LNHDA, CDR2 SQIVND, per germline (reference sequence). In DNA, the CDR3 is TGTGCCAGTAGTATTATAGGCCTAGCGGGAACTTACAATGAGCAGTTCTTC. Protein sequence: CASSIIGLAGTYNEQFF.

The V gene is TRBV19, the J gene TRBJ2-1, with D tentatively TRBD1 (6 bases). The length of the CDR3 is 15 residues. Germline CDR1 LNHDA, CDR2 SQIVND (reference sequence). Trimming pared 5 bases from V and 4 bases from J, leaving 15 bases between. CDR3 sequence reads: CASSLAGTMYNEQFF. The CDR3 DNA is TGTGCCAGTAGTCTAGCTGGGACAATGTACAATGAGCAGTTCTTC.

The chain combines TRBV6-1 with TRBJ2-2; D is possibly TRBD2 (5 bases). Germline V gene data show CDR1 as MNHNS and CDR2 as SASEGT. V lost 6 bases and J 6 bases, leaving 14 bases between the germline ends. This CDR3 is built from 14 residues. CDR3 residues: CASRLRGPSGELFF. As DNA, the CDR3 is TGTGCCAGCAGGCTCCGAGGGCCCTCCGGGGAGCTGTTTTTT.

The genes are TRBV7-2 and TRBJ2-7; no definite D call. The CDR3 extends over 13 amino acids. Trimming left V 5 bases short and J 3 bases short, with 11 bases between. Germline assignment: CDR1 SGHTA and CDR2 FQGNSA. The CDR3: CASSLNSIYEQYF. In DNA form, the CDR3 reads TGTGCCAGCAGCCTAAACAGCATCTACGAGCAGTACTTC.

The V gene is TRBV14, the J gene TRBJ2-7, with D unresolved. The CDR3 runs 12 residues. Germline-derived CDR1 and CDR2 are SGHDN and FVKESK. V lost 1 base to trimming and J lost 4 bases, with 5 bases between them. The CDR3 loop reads CASSQGGYEQYF. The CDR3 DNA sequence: TGTGCCAGCAGCCAAGGCGGTTACGAGCAGTACTTC. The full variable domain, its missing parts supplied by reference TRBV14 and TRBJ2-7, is EAGVTQFPSHSVIEKGQTVTLRCDPISGHDNLYWYRRVMGKEIKFLLHFVKESKQDESGMPNNRFLAERTGGTYSTLKVQPAELEDSGVYFCASSQGGYEQYFGPGTRLTVT.

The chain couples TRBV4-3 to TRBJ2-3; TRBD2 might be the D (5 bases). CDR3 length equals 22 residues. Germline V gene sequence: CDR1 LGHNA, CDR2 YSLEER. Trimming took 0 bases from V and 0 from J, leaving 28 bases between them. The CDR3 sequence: CASSQDPARAKVGVASTDTQYF. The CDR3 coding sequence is TGCGCCAGCAGCCAAGATCCCGCCCGGGCCAAGGTCGGGGTTGCTAGCACAGATACGCAGTATTTT.

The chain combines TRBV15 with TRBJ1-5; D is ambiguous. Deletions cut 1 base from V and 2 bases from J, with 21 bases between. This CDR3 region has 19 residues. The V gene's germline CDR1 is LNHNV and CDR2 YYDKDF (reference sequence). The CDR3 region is CATSRVREFIGVGNQPQHF. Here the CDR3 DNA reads TGTGCCACCAGCAGAGTCCGAGAGTTTATCGGTGTCGGCAATCAGCCCCAGCATTTT. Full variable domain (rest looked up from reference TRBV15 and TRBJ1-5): DAMVIQNPRYQVTQFGKPVTLSCSQTLNHNVMYWYQQKSSQAPKLLFHYYDKDFNNEADTPDNFQSRRPNTSFCFLDIRSPGLGDTAMYLCATSRVREFIGVGNQPQHFGDGTRLSIL.

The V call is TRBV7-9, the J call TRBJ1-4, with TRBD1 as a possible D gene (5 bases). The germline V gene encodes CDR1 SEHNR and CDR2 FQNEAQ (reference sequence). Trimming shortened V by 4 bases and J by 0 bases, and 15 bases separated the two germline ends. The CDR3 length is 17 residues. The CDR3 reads CASSSHDRLSTNEKLFF. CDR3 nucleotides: TGTGCCAGCAGCTCACATGACAGACTATCAACTAATGAAAAACTGTTTTTT.

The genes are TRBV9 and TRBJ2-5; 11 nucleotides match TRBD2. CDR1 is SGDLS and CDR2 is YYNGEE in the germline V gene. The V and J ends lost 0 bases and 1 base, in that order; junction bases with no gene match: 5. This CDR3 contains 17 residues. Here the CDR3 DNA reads TGTGCCAGCAGCGTAGTACTAGCGGGAGCGTTCCAAGAGACCCAGTACTTC. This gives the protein CASSVVLAGAFQETQYF.

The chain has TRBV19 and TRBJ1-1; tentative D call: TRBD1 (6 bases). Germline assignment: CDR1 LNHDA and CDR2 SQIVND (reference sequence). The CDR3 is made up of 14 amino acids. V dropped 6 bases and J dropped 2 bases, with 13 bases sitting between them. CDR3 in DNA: TGTGCCAGTAGATGGAGGACAGCCAACACTGAAGCTTTCTTT. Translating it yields CASRWRTANTEAFF.

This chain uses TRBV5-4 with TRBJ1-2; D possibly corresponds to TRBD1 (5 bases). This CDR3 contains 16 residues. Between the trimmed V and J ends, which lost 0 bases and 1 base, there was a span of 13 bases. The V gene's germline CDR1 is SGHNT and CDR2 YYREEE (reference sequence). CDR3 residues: CASSLAGYSINYGYTF. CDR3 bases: TGTGCCAGCAGCTTGGCAGGGTACTCAATTAACTATGGCTACACCTTC.

Here the CDR3 reads CASSSDREDSPLHF. CDR3 DNA: TGTGCCAGCAGCTCCGACAGGGAGGATTCACCCCTCCACTTT. The chain links TRBV7-6 to TRBJ1-6; TRBD1 agrees at 7 bases. From germline, CDR1 is SGHVS and CDR2 FNYEAQ. V trimming: 4 bases; J trimming: 8 bases; junction bases outside the gene matches: 5. The CDR3 runs 14 residues.

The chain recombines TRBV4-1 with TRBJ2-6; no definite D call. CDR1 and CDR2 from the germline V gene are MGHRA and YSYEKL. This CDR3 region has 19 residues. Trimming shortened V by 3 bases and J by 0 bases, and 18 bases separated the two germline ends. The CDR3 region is CASSQDLPRPFSGANVLTF. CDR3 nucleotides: TGCGCCAGCAGCCAGGACCTCCCGAGACCGTTCTCTGGGGCCAACGTCCTGACTTTC.

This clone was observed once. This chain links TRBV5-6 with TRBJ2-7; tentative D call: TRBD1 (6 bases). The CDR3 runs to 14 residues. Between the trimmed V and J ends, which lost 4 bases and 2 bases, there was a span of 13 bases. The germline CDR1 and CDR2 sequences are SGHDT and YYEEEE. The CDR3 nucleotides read TGTGCCAGCAGCAATGGACAGAGAGCCTACGAGCAGTACTTC. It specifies CASSNGQRAYEQYF.

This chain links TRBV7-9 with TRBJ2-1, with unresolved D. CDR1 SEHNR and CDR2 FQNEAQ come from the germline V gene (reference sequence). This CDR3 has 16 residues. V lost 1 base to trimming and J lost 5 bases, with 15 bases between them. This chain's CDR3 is CASSLEALGSHNEQFF. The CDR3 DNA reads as TGTGCCAGCAGCTTAGAGGCCCTGGGGTCCCACAATGAGCAGTTCTTC.

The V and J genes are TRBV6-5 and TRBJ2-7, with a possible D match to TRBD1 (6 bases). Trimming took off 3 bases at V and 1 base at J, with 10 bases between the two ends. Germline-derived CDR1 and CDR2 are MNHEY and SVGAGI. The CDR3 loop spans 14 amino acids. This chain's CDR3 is CASSYQGISYEQYF. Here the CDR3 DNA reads TGTGCCAGCAGTTATCAGGGGATTTCCTACGAGCAGTACTTC.

This chain's CDR3 is CASSFSRDTQYF. The CDR3 DNA reads TGTGCCAGCAGCTTTTCCCGGGATACGCAGTATTTT. The rearrangement joins TRBV7-9 to TRBJ2-3; no firm D call. This CDR3 region has 12 residues. Per germline, CDR1 SEHNR and CDR2 FQNEAQ (reference sequence). V dropped 3 bases and J dropped 6 bases, with 7 bases sitting between them.

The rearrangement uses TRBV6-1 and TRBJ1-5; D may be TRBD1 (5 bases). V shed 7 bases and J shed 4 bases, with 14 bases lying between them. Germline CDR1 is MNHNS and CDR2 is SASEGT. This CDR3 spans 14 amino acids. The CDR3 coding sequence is TGTGCCAGCACCGAAACAGGTATTAATCAGCCCCAGCATTTT. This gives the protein CASTETGINQPQHF.

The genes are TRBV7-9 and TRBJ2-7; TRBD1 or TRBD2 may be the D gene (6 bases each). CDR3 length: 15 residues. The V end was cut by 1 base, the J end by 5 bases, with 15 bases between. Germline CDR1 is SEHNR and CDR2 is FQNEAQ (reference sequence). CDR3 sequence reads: CASSLGGALVHEQYF. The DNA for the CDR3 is TGTGCCAGCAGCTTAGGGGGGGCCTTGGTACACGAGCAGTACTTC. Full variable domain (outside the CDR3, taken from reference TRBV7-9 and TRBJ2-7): DTGVSQNPRHKITKRGQNVTFRCDPISEHNRLYWYRQTLGQGPEFLTYFQNEAQLEKSRLLSDRFSAERPKGSFSTLEIQRTEQGDSAMYLCASSLGGALVHEQYFGPGTRLTVT.

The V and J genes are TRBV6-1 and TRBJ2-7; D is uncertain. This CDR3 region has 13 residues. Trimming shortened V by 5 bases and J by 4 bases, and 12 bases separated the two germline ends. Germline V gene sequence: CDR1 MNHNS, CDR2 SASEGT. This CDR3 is CASSLRDLYEQYF. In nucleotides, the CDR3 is TGTGCCAGCAGTTTGCGAGATCTATACGAGCAGTACTTC.

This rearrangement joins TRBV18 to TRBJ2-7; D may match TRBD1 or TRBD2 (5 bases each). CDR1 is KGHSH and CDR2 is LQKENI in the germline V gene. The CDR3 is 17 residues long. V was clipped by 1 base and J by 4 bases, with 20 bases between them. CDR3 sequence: CASSPLPTGRDLYEQYF. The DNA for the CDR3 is TGTGCCAGCTCACCACTTCCGACGGGACGGGACCTATACGAGCAGTACTTC.

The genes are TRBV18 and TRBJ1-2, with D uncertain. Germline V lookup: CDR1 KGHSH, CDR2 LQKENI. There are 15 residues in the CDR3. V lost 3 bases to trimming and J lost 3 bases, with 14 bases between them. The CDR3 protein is CASSPQSGRDYGYTF. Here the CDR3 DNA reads TGTGCCAGCTCACCCCAAAGTGGACGGGACTATGGCTACACCTTC.

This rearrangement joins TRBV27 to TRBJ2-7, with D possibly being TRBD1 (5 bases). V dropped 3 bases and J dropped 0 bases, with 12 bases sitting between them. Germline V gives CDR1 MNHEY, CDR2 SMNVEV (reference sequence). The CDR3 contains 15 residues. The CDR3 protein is CASSFAGKGSYEQYF. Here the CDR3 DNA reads TGTGCCAGCAGTTTCGCAGGGAAAGGCTCCTACGAGCAGTACTTC.

The DNA for the CDR3 is TGCGCCAGCAGCCCGGACAGGCTTGCTGGGGCCAACGTCCTGACTTTC. Residues: CASSPDRLAGANVLTF. The chain has TRBV4-1 and TRBJ2-6, with 7 bases fitting TRBD1. The junction had 5 bases not matched to a gene; V was cut back by 4 bases and J by 2 bases. CDR3 length: 16 amino acids. Germline V gene data show CDR1 as MGHRA and CDR2 as YSYEKL.

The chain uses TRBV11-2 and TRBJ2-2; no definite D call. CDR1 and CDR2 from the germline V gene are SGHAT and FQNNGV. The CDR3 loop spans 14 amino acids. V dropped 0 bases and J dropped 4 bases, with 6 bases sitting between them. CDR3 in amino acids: CASSLDRLTGELFF. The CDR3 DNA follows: TGTGCCAGCAGCTTAGACAGACTCACCGGGGAGCTGTTTTTT.

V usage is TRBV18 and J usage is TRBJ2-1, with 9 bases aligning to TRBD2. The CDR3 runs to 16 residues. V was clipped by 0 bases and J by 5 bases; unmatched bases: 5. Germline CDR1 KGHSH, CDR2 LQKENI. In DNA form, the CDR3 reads TGTGCCAGCTCACCACCGGGACTAGCAGGGAACAATGAGCAGTTCTTC. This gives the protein CASSPPGLAGNNEQFF.

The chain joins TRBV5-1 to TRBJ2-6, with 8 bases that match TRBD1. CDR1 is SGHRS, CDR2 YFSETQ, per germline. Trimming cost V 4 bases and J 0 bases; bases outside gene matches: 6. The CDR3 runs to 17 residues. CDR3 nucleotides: TGCGCCAGCAGCCCCGGGACAGGCTTCTCTGGGGCCAACGTCCTGACTTTC. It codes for CASSPGTGFSGANVLTF.

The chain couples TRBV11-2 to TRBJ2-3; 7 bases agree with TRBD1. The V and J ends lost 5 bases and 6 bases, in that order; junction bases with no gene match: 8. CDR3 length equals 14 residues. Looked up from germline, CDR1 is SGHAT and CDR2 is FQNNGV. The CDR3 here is CASSIQRQGDTQYF. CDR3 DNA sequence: TGTGCCAGCAGCATACAACGACAGGGCGATACGCAGTATTTT.

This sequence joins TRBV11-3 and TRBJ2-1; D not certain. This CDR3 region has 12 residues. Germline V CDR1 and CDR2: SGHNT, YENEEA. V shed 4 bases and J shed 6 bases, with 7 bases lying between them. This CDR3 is CASSYHSNEQFF. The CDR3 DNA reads TGTGCCAGCAGCTATCATAGCAATGAGCAGTTCTTC.

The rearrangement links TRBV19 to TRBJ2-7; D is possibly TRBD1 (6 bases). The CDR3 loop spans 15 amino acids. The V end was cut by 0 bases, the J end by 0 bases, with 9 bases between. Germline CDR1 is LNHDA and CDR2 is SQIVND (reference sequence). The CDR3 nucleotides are TGTGCCAGTAGTATAGATTACAGGGCCTCCTACGAGCAGTACTTC. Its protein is CASSIDYRASYEQYF. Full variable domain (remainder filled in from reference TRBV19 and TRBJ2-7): DGGITQSPKYLFRKEGQNVTLSCEQNLNHDAMYWYRQDPGQGLRLIYYSQIVNDFQKGDIAEGYSVSREKKESFPLTVTSAQKNPTAFYLCASSIDYRASYEQYFGPGTRLTVT.